A single sample gave rise to the 18 T cell receptor beta chains below, sequenced in a study of shared clonotypes between healthy human individuals. The method was immunoSEQ multiplex PCR; TCRdb's version includes in-frame clones alone and lacks a portion of them. The sample lists 110,000 or so clones; under 70% were seen once. Sequencing was done on a sample of memory CD8+ T cells sorted from blood. This sample's subset: CD45RO+ cells pooled with CCR7-negative TemRA cells. These receptors all come from a woman in her 30s in good health.

J is TRBJ1-3 and V is TRBV9; D remains ambiguous. The CDR3 is 14 amino acids. The germline V and J ends were trimmed by 0 bases and 0 bases, with 4 bases remaining between them. Germline V gene sequence: CDR1 SGDLS, CDR2 YYNGEE. The DNA for the CDR3 is TGTGCCAGCAGCGTAGCTGACTCTGGAAACACCATATATTTT. Amino acid sequence: CASSVADSGNTIYF.

This clone counts as medium-sized. This chain joins TRBV5-1 and TRBJ2-7; D perhaps matches TRBD2 (6 bases). The CDR3 extends over 13 amino acids. The V and J ends lost 4 bases and 7 bases respectively, with 15 bases between them. Germline CDR1 SGHRS, CDR2 YFSETQ. The CDR3 loop reads CASSAPGEMEQYF. The DNA for the CDR3 is TGCGCCAGCAGCGCCCCGGGGGAGATGGAGCAGTACTTC.

There are many counts of this clone. The CDR3: CSVDLWASSYNEQFF. The CDR3 coding sequence is TGCAGCGTTGATTTATGGGCCAGCTCCTACAATGAGCAGTTCTTC. The chain has TRBV29-1 and TRBJ2-1; D not resolved. Between the trimmed V and J ends, which lost 3 bases and 0 bases, there was a span of 12 bases. Germline values: CDR1 SQVTM, CDR2 ANQGSEA. The CDR3 consists of 15 residues.

As DNA, the CDR3 is TGTGCCAGCAGTTACTCGATGAACAGGAACACCGGGGAGCTGTTTTTT. Its translation is CASSYSMNRNTGELFF. The chain uses TRBV6-5 and TRBJ2-2; D is unclear. The V end was cut by 0 bases, the J end by 1 base, with 9 bases between. There are 16 residues in the CDR3. Germline CDR1 is MNHEY and CDR2 is SVGAGI.

This chain joins TRBV4-2 and TRBJ2-5, with 9 bases aligning to TRBD1. The DNA end is a closer match to TRBJ2-7, so the J assignment may be wrong. This CDR3 spans 16 amino acids. Germline-derived CDR1 and CDR2 are LGHNA and YNFKEQ. In nucleotides, the CDR3 is TGTGCCAGCAGCCAAGAAATTGGGACAGGGAGCGACGAGCAGTACTTC. This gives the protein CASSQEIGTGSDEQYF.

The rearrangement links TRBV4-1 to TRBJ1-3; D is possibly TRBD1 (6 bases). Per the germline V gene, CDR1 is MGHRA and CDR2 is YSYEKL. The CDR3 has 17 amino acids. Trimming pared 4 bases from V and 2 bases from J, leaving 18 bases between. This chain's CDR3 is CASSRGGLISAGNTIYF. CDR3 in DNA: TGCGCCAGCAGCCGGGGGGGGCTGATTAGCGCTGGAAACACCATATATTTT.

The chain uses TRBV14 and TRBJ2-7, with D perhaps matching TRBD2 (7 bases). V was shortened by 2 bases and J by 0 bases, with 14 bases between the two germline ends. The CDR3 runs to 16 residues. The germline CDR1 and CDR2 sequences are SGHDN and FVKESK. The CDR3 coding sequence is TGTGCCAGCAGCCAAACGCCAGGGGAGGGCTCCTACGAGCAGTACTTC. This codes for CASSQTPGEGSYEQYF.

The chain couples TRBV11-1 to TRBJ1-2; 7 nucleotides agree with TRBD1. The CDR3 is 15 residues long. The V segment lost 7 bases and the J segment 1 base; nucleotides outside the gene matches: 9. CDR1 is SGHAT, CDR2 FQDESV, per germline (reference sequence). CDR3 protein: CASKPQGLDNYGYTF. The CDR3 DNA sequence: TGTGCCAGCAAACCACAGGGGCTGGATAACTATGGCTACACCTTC.

This chain links TRBV4-2 with TRBJ2-5; D possibly corresponds to TRBD2 (6 bases). Germline V gives CDR1 LGHNA, CDR2 YNFKEQ. The germline V and J ends were trimmed by 1 base and 12 bases, with 15 bases remaining between them. The CDR3 has 13 amino acids. The DNA of the CDR3 is TGTGCCAGCAGCCAAGTGGAGAGGGACTCTAAGTACTTC. This gives the protein CASSQVERDSKYF.

This clone was seen more than once but under ten times. The genes are TRBV20-1 and TRBJ2-1; no clear D gene. The V end lost 2 bases, the J end lost 12 bases, and 11 bases lay between the germline ends. CDR3 size: 11 residues. CDR1 and CDR2 from the germline V gene are DFQATT and SNEGSKA (reference sequence). DNA for the CDR3: TGCAGTGCTAGAATCCGGGTCTTGCAGTTCTTC. Translated: CSARIRVLQFF.

The genes are TRBV6-6 and TRBJ2-7; D call uncertain. Germline CDR1 reads MNHNY; CDR2 reads SVGAGI (reference sequence). This CDR3 is 14 amino acids long. V was cut by 4 bases and J by 3 bases, with 13 bases left in between. This CDR3 reads CASSFFSGIYEQYF. The CDR3 DNA is TGTGCCAGCAGTTTTTTCTCGGGTATCTACGAGCAGTACTTC.

CDR3 in amino acids: CSAEGTRISFF. CDR3 DNA: TGCAGTGCAGAAGGGACCCGGATTAGTTTCTTT. The chain couples TRBV20-1 to TRBJ1-1, with a possible D match to TRBD1 (5 bases). The CDR3 is 11 amino acids. With 6 bases removed from V and 13 bases from J, the gap between germline ends came to 18 bases. CDR1 and CDR2 (germline): DFQATT, SNEGSKA (reference sequence).

This clone has only a few counts. The chain links TRBV7-9 to TRBJ2-7; D possibly corresponds to TRBD1 (5 bases). The V and J ends lost 8 bases and 3 bases respectively, with 5 bases between them. CDR1 and CDR2 (germline): SEHNR, FQNEAQ (reference sequence). There are 10 residues in the CDR3. The CDR3 spells CASGHYEQYF. The CDR3 DNA reads TGTGCCAGCGGACACTACGAGCAGTACTTC.

The chain joins TRBV2 to TRBJ2-2; 9 nucleotides agree with TRBD2. This CDR3 has 15 residues. Trimming removed 6 bases from V and 3 bases from J; junction bases left unmatched: 5. Germline values: CDR1 SNHLY, CDR2 FYNNEI. CDR3: CASRRAGGYTGELFF. In DNA, the CDR3 is TGTGCCAGCAGGCGAGCGGGAGGATACACCGGGGAGCTGTTTTTT.

The J gene is TRBJ1-1, the V gene TRBV25-1, with 7 bases aligning to TRBD1. Germline trimming cut 4 bases from V and 0 bases from J; bases unmatched to any gene: 8. Germline-derived CDR1 and CDR2 are MGHDK and SYGVNS. CDR3 size: 16 residues. The CDR3 loop reads CASSAQGGIVNTEAFF. The CDR3, as DNA: TGTGCCAGCAGTGCTCAGGGGGGGATCGTGAACACTGAAGCTTTCTTT.

Here the CDR3 DNA reads TGTGCCAGCAGTCCCGGGACAGGGATTTCCTACGAGCAGTACTTC. Its translation is CASSPGTGISYEQYF. The chain joins TRBV27 to TRBJ2-7; 9 bases align to TRBD1. J was trimmed by 1 base and V by 5 bases; bases with no gene match: 6. This CDR3 comprises 15 residues. CDR1 and CDR2 from the germline V gene are MNHEY and SMNVEV (reference sequence).

There are a few counts of this clone. V usage is TRBV9 and J usage is TRBJ2-1, with a tentative D call TRBD2 (5 bases). V lost 0 bases to trimming and J lost 8 bases, with 18 bases between them. From germline, CDR1 is SGDLS and CDR2 YYNGEE. This CDR3 spans 16 amino acids. CDR3 loop: CASSVDQVQMDYEQFF. The CDR3 DNA reads as TGTGCCAGCAGCGTAGACCAAGTCCAGATGGACTATGAGCAGTTCTTC.

The chain employs TRBV28 and TRBJ2-7; the D gene could be TRBD1 or TRBD2 (5 bases each). Germline CDR1 is MDHEN and CDR2 is SYDVKM. The CDR3 is made up of 15 amino acids. Trimming removed 4 bases at V and 2 bases at J, with 15 bases between. CDR3 residues: CASSSRDRRPYEQYF. The CDR3 DNA follows: TGTGCCAGCAGTTCCCGGGACCGGAGGCCCTACGAGCAGTACTTC.